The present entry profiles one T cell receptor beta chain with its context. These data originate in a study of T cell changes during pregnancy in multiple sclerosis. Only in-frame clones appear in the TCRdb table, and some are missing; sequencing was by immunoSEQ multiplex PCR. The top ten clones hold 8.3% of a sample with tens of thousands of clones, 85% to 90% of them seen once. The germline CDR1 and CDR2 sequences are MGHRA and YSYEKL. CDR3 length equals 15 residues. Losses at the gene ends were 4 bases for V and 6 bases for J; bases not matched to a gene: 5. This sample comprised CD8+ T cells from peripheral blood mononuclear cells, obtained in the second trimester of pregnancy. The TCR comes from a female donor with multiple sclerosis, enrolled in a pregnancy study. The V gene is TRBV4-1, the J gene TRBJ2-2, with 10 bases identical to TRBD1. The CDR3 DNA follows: TGCGCCAGCAGCCTGGGGGGGACAGGGGCCGGGGAGCTGTTTTTT. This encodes CASSLGGTGAGELFF.